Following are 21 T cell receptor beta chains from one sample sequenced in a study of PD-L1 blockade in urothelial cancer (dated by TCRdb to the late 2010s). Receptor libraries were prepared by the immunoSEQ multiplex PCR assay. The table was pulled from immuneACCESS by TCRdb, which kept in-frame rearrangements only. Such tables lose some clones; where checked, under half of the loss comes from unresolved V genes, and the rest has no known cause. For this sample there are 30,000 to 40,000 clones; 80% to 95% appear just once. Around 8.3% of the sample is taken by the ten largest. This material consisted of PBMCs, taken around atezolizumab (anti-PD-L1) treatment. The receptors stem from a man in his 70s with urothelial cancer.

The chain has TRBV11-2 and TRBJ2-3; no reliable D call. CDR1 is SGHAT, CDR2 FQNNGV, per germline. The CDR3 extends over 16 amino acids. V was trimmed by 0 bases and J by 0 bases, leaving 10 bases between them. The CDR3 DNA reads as TGTGCCAGCAGCTTAGAGGGCAGGAAAAGCACAGATACGCAGTATTTT. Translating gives CASSLEGRKSTDTQYF. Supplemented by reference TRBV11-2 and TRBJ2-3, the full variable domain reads EAGVAQSPRYKIIEKRQSVAFWCNPISGHATLYWYQQILGQGPKLLIQFQNNGVVDDSQLPKDRFSAERLKGVDSTLKIQPAKLEDSAVYLCASSLEGRKSTDTQYFGPGTRLTVL.

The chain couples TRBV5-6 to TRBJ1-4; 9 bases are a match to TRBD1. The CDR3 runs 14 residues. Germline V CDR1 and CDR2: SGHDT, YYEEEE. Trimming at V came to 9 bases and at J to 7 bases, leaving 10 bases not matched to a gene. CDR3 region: CATYGQGRGEKLFF. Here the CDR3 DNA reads TGTGCCACCTACGGACAGGGGAGGGGTGAAAAACTGTTTTTT. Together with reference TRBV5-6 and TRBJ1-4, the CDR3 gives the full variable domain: DAGVTQSPTHLIKTRGQQVTLRCSPKSGHDTVSWYQQALGQGPQFIFQYYEEEERQRGNFPDRFSGHQFPNYSSELNVNALLLGDSALYLCATYGQGRGEKLFFGSGTQLSVL.

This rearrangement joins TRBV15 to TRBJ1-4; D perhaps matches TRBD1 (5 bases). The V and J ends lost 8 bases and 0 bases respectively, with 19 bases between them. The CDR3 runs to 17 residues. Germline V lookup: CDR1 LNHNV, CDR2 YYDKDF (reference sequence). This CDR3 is CATAPRGGTATNEKLFF. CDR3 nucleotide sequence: TGTGCCACCGCCCCACGGGGAGGGACCGCAACTAATGAAAAACTGTTTTTT.

The CDR3 loop reads CASSDTGGSGKLFF. CDR3 coding DNA: TGCGCCAGCAGCGATACAGGGGGCTCAGGAAAACTGTTTTTT. The chain recombines TRBV5-1 with TRBJ1-4; 9 bases agree with TRBD1. Germline assignment: CDR1 SGHRS and CDR2 YFSETQ. The trim removed 4 bases at V and 10 bases at J, leaving 8 bases unmatched. CDR3 length equals 14 residues.

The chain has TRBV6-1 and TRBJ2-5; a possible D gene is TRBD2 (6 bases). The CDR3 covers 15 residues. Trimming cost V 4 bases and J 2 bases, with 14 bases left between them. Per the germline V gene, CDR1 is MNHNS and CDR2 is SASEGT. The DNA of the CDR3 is TGTGCCAGCAGTGCGGTGGGAGGTGGGCAAGAGACCCAGTACTTC. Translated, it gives CASSAVGGGQETQYF.

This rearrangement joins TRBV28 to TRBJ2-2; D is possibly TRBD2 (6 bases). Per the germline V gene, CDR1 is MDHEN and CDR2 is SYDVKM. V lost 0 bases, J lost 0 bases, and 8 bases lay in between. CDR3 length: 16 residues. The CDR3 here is CASSLWGGANTGELFF. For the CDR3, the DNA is TGTGCCAGCAGTTTATGGGGGGGAGCGAACACCGGGGAGCTGTTTTTT. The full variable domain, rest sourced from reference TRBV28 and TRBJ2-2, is DVKVTQSSRYLVKRTGEKVFLECVQDMDHENMFWYRQDPGLGLRLIYFSYDVKMKEKGDIPEGYSVSREKKERFSLILESASTNQTSMYLCASSLWGGANTGELFFGEGSRLTVL.

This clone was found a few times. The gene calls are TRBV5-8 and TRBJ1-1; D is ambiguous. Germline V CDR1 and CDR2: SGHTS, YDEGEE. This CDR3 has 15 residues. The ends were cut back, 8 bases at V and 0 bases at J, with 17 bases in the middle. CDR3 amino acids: CASPEGGEMNTEAFF. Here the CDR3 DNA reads TGTGCCAGTCCGGAGGGTGGCGAGATGAACACTGAAGCTTTCTTT.

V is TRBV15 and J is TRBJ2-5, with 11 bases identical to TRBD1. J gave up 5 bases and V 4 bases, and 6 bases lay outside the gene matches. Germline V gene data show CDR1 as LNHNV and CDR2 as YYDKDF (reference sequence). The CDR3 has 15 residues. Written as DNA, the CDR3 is TGTGCCACCAGCAAGGGGACAGGGGGTGGGGAGACCCAGTACTTC. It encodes CATSKGTGGGETQYF.

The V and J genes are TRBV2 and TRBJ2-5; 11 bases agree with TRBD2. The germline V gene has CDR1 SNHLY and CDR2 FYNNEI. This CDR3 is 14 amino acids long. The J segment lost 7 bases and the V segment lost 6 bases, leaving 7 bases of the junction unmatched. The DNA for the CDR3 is TGTGCCAGCAGGATAGCGGGAGGGCCCGGGACCCAGTACTTC. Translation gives CASRIAGGPGTQYF.

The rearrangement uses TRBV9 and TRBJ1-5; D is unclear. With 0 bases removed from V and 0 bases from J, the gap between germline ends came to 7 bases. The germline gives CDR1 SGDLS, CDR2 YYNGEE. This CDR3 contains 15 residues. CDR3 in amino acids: CASSVDFNSNQPQHF. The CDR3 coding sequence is TGTGCCAGCAGCGTAGATTTCAATAGCAATCAGCCCCAGCATTTT. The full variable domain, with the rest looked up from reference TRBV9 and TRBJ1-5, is DSGVTQTPKHLITATGQRVTLRCSPRSGDLSVYWYQQSLDQGLQFLIQYYNGEERAKGNILERFSAQQFPDLHSELNLSSLELGDSALYFCASSVDFNSNQPQHFGDGTRLSIL.

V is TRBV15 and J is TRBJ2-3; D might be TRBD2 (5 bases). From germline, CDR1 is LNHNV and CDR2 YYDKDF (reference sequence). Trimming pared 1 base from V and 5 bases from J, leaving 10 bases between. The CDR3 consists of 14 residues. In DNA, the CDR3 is TGTGCCACCAGCAGAGTGGCCGGGGTAGATACGCAGTATTTT. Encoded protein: CATSRVAGVDTQYF.

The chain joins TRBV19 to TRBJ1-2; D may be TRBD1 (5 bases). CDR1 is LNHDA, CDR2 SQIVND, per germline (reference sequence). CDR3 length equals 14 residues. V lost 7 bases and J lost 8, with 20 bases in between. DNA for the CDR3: TGTGCCAGTACCACGGCCAGGGATTTGGGGGGCTACACCTTC. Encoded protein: CASTTARDLGGYTF.

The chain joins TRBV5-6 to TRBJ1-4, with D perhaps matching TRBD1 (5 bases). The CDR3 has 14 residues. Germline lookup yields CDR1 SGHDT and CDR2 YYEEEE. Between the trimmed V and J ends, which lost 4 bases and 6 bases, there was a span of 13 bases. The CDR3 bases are TGTGCCAGCAGCGTCCGGGGGGGGGATGAAAAACTGTTTTTT. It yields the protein CASSVRGGDEKLFF. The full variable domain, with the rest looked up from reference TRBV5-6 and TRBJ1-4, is DAGVTQSPTHLIKTRGQQVTLRCSPKSGHDTVSWYQQALGQGPQFIFQYYEEEERQRGNFPDRFSGHQFPNYSSELNVNALLLGDSALYLCASSVRGGDEKLFFGSGTQLSVL.

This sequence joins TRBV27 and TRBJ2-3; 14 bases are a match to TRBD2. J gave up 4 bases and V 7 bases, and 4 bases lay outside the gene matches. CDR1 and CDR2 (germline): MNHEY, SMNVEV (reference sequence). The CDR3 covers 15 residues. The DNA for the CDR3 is TGTGCCAGCAAGGGACTAGCGGGAGTTTCAGATACGCAGTATTTT. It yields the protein CASKGLAGVSDTQYF.

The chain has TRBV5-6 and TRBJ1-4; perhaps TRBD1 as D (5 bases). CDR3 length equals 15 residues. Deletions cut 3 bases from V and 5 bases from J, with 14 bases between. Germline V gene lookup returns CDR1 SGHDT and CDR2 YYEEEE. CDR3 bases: TGTGCCAGCAGCTGGGCGGGGGGAACCAATGAAAAACTGTTTTTT. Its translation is CASSWAGGTNEKLFF.

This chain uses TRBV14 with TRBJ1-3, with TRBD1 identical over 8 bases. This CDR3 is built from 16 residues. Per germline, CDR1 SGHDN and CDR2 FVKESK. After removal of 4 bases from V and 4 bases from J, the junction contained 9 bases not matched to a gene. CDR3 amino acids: CASSPYLTGAGNTIYF. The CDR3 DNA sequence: TGTGCCAGCAGCCCCTACCTGACAGGGGCGGGAAACACCATATATTTT.

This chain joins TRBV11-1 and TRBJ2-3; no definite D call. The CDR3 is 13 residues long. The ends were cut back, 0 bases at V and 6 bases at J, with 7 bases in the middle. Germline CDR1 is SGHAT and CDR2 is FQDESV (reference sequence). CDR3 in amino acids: CASSLALRDTQYF. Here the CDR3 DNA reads TGTGCCAGCAGCTTAGCCCTGAGGGATACGCAGTATTTT. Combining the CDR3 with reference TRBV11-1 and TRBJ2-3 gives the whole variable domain EAEVAQSPRYKITEKSQAVAFWCDPISGHATLYWYRQILGQGPELLVQFQDESVVDDSQLPKDRFSAERLKGVDSTLKIQPAELGDSAMYLCASSLALRDTQYFGPGTRLTVL.

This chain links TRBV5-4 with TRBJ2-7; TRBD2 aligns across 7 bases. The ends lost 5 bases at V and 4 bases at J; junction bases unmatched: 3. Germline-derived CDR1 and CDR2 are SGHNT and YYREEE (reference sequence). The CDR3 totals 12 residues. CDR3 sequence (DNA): TGTGCCAGCAGTTCCGGGGGGTACGAGCAGTACTTC. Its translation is CASSSGGYEQYF.

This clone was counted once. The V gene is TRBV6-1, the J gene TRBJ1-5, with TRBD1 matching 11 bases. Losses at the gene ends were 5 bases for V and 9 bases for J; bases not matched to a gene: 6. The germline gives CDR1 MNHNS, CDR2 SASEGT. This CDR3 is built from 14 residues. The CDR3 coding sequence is TGTGCCAGCAGTTCCGGGACAGGGGGAGGGCCCCAGCATTTT. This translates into CASSSGTGGGPQHF.

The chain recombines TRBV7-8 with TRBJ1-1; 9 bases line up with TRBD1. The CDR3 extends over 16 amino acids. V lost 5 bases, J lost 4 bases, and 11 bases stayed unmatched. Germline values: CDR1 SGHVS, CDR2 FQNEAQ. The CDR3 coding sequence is TGTGCCAGCAGCGCCCGGACAGGGGTCTTAATCACTGAAGCTTTCTTT. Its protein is CASSARTGVLITEAFF.

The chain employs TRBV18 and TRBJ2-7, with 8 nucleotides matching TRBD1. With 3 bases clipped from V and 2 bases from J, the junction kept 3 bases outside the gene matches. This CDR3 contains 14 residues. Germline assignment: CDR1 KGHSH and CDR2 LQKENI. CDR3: CASSPGQGAYEQYF. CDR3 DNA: TGTGCCAGCTCACCTGGACAGGGAGCCTACGAGCAGTACTTC.